The clone carrying this TCR beta chain was counted a few times. TCRdb called the 5' RACE reads again in MiXCR, with one record for every CDR3 protein. The sample has some 730,000 distinct CDR3 sequences, about 20% seen once. This sample is drawn from a study of identical twins. This sample was also put to use in a study of T cells expressing NK-cell markers. As that report states: Sequencing of TCR beta repertoires drew on sorted CD3+CD56+NKG2C+, CD3+CD56+NKG2C- and CD3+CD56-NKG2C+ T cells. For several experiments, T cell sorting was restricted to the alpha-beta TCR population by means of an anti-gamma-delta TCR antibody. The share of CD8+ T cells held by dominant NKG2C+ clonotypes was about 1.0-7.5% in about six donors.

The source is a woman between 18 and 30 years old in good health. Sequenced input: PBMCs.

For the CDR3, the DNA is TGTGCCAGCAGCTTAGCGTGGGACAGGGGAGGGATAGTAGATACGCAGTATTTT. It codes for CASSLAWDRGGIVDTQYF. The chain joins TRBV7-2 to TRBJ2-3; 10 nucleotides match TRBD1. J lost 5 bases, V lost 0 bases, and 11 bases had no gene match. Germline V gene data show CDR1 as SGHTA and CDR2 as FQGNSA. This CDR3 region has 18 residues.